This TCR beta chain was profiled in a study of blood T cell repertoires in COVID-19. Trimming took off 8 bases at V and 4 bases at J, with 15 bases between the two ends. Germline loops: CDR1 MNHEY, CDR2 SVGAGI. This CDR3 region has 13 residues. Produced via immunoSEQ multiplex PCR; TCRdb's table is partial and in-frame only. The sample holds about 19,000 clones; more than 85% are singletons and the top ten take less than 20%. The clonotype was recovered from a man in his sixties or seventies with acute or convalescent COVID-19. The sample taken for sequencing was peripheral blood. J is TRBJ2-7 and V is TRBV6-5, with D unclear. DNA for the CDR3: TGTGCCAGCGGAGTAGGCATACGGTACGAGCAGTACTTC. Residues: CASGVGIRYEQYF.